The 19 T cell receptor beta chains below come from one sample, sequenced in a study of T cells after posttransplantation cyclophosphamide. A marrow graft followed busulfan-fludarabine conditioning, with cyclophosphamide on days +3 and +4. The table came from immunoSEQ multiplex PCR; TCRdb's copy has only in-frame clones and leaves some out. The data show 20,000 to 25,000 clones, with approximately 87% seen just once and around 10% held by the top ten. The sample here was PBMCs, taken after allogeneic stem cell transplant with posttransplant cyclophosphamide. These receptors were obtained from a female patient in her 30s who received an allogeneic stem cell transplant from an unrelated donor, was CMV-positive, and had no GVHD. Some T cells may be provided by the graft donor.

The rearrangement joins TRBV4-1 to TRBJ1-1; the match to TRBD1 covers 9 bases. Trimming cost V 4 bases and J 3 bases; bases outside gene matches: 3. Germline CDR1 MGHRA, CDR2 YSYEKL. The CDR3 has 14 residues. CDR3 residues: CASSPGQGHTEAFF. As DNA, the CDR3 is TGCGCCAGCAGCCCAGGACAGGGGCACACTGAAGCTTTCTTT.

The genes are TRBV5-3 and TRBJ1-1, with 10 bases identical to TRBD1. TRBV5-3 is flagged as an ORF with uncertain function. Trimming cost V 1 base and J 1 base; bases outside gene matches: 7. The CDR3 totals 17 residues. The CDR3 nucleotides read TGTGCCAGAAGCTTGAGGGACAGGGGATTTCAGAACACTGAAGCTTTCTTT. Translated, it gives CARSLRDRGFQNTEAFF.

The V and J genes are TRBV18 and TRBJ1-1; 7 nucleotides agree with TRBD1. Germline V lookup: CDR1 KGHSH, CDR2 LQKENI. This CDR3 spans 15 amino acids. V shed 1 base and J 0 bases; nucleotides not matched to a gene: 2. CDR3 DNA: TGTGCCAGCTCACCACAGGGACAGATGAACACTGAAGCTTTCTTT. Amino acids: CASSPQGQMNTEAFF.

This chain joins TRBV10-3 and TRBJ1-3; possible D gene TRBD1, 5 bases. CDR3 length: 13 residues. V lost 6 bases to trimming and J lost 0 bases, with 6 bases between them. Germline CDR1 ENHRY, CDR2 SYGVKD. For the CDR3, the DNA is TGTGCCATCAGCAGGGTCTCTGGAAACACCATATATTTT. This sequence encodes CAISRVSGNTIYF.

This rearrangement joins TRBV2 to TRBJ2-7; 7 nucleotides agree with TRBD2. V lost 2 bases, J lost 3 bases, and 7 bases stayed unmatched. The germline V gene encodes CDR1 SNHLY and CDR2 FYNNEI. The CDR3 runs to 15 residues. The CDR3 bases are TGTGCCAGCAGTGAATCGTCGGGAGGAGGCTACGAGCAGTACTTC. Residues: CASSESSGGGYEQYF.

This clone is a singleton in its sample. This rearrangement joins TRBV7-2 to TRBJ1-4; D is ambiguous. Deletions cut 2 bases from V and 6 bases from J, with 16 bases between. This CDR3 has 16 amino acids. Germline V CDR1 and CDR2: SGHTA, FQGNSA. CDR3 residues: CASSLPLHGTDEKLFF. CDR3 sequence (DNA): TGTGCCAGCAGCTTACCCCTACATGGAACAGATGAAAAACTGTTTTTT.

This sequence joins TRBV15 and TRBJ2-3; TRBD1 matches at 9 bases. With 3 bases clipped from V and 5 bases from J, the junction kept 12 bases outside the gene matches. Germline V CDR1 and CDR2: LNHNV, YYDKDF (reference sequence). The CDR3 consists of 17 residues. CDR3 protein: CATSRGDRGITGDTQYF. The CDR3 coding sequence is TGTGCCACCAGCAGGGGCGACAGGGGGATAACCGGAGATACGCAGTATTTT.

V is TRBV18 and J is TRBJ1-5; 8 bases agree with TRBD1. J lost 7 bases, V lost 6 bases, and 8 bases had no gene match. Germline-derived CDR1 and CDR2 are KGHSH and LQKENI. This CDR3 region has 14 residues. For the CDR3, the DNA is TGTGCCAGCTCCCCGGACAGGGATGGCCAGCCCCAGCATTTT. Amino acid sequence: CASSPDRDGQPQHF.

The V gene is TRBV19, the J gene TRBJ1-2; D remains unclear. Germline-derived CDR1 and CDR2 are LNHDA and SQIVND (reference sequence). The V and J ends lost 5 bases and 2 bases respectively, with 9 bases between them. This CDR3 contains 13 residues. The CDR3: CASSQHYNYGYTF. The CDR3 DNA follows: TGTGCCAGTAGTCAACACTACAACTATGGCTACACCTTC.

The rearrangement uses TRBV7-9 and TRBJ1-2; D is perhaps TRBD1 (5 bases). CDR3 length equals 15 residues. Trimming removed 1 base from V and 7 bases from J, with 16 bases in between. Germline loops: CDR1 SEHNR, CDR2 FQNEAQ (reference sequence). The DNA for the CDR3 is TGTGCCAGCAGCTTAGTCGCCGGGGGGACGGCTGGCTACACCTTC. This sequence encodes CASSLVAGGTAGYTF.

The rearrangement links TRBV11-1 to TRBJ1-2; 10 nucleotides match TRBD1. The J segment lost 4 bases and the V segment lost 3 bases, leaving 5 bases of the junction unmatched. Germline V CDR1 and CDR2: SGHAT, FQDESV (reference sequence). This CDR3 region has 15 residues. CDR3 amino acids: CASSLGTGASYGYTF. The CDR3 nucleotides read TGTGCCAGCAGCTTGGGGACAGGGGCCTCCTATGGCTACACCTTC.

J is TRBJ2-5 and V is TRBV29-1, with 9 bases identical to TRBD2. The CDR3 extends over 17 amino acids. The trim removed 1 base at V and 2 bases at J, leaving 11 bases unmatched. Germline values: CDR1 SQVTM, CDR2 ANQGSEA. Here the CDR3 reads CSVEGDNSGGPQETQYF. DNA of the CDR3: TGCAGCGTTGAAGGGGATAATAGCGGGGGACCTCAAGAGACCCAGTACTTC.

The V call is TRBV7-9, the J call TRBJ2-5; 10 bases align to TRBD2. V shed 1 base, J shed 4 bases, and the junction held 3 bases outside the gene matches. Germline CDR1 reads SEHNR; CDR2 reads FQNEAQ (reference sequence). This CDR3 contains 15 residues. This chain's CDR3 is CASSLVAGGRETQYF. In nucleotides, the CDR3 is TGTGCCAGCAGCTTAGTAGCGGGGGGAAGAGAGACCCAGTACTTC.

The rearrangement uses TRBV18 and TRBJ1-2; D is unresolved. This CDR3 has 14 residues. Trimming stripped 0 bases from V and 5 bases from J, with 10 bases between. Germline V CDR1 and CDR2: KGHSH, LQKENI. CDR3 residues: CASSPPSQPYGYTF. Written as DNA, the CDR3 is TGTGCCAGCTCACCACCGTCACAGCCTTATGGCTACACCTTC.

The V gene is TRBV4-1, the J gene TRBJ2-5; D call uncertain. The J call could be wrong; TRBJ2-7 is a better fit for the DNA end. This CDR3 spans 16 amino acids. The V gene's germline CDR1 is MGHRA and CDR2 YSYEKL. The CDR3 loop reads CASSQELTSSSYEQYF. The DNA of the CDR3 is TGCGCCAGCAGCCAAGAACTGACTTCTAGCTCCTACGAGCAGTACTTC.

The rearrangement uses TRBV28 and TRBJ2-3; D possibly corresponds to TRBD2 (5 bases). Germline V gene sequence: CDR1 MDHEN, CDR2 SYDVKM. The CDR3 sequence is 16 residues long. Trimming left V 2 bases short and J 1 base short, with 13 bases between. The CDR3 region has the DNA TGTGCCAGCAGTTTAGAGGGCCGATTGGGCACAGATACGCAGTATTTT. It specifies CASSLEGRLGTDTQYF.

The chain couples TRBV11-2 to TRBJ2-5, with a possible D match to TRBD2 (6 bases). V was trimmed by 5 bases and J by 3 bases, leaving 13 bases between them. This CDR3 region has 14 residues. CDR1 is SGHAT and CDR2 is FQNNGV in the germline V gene. As DNA, the CDR3 is TGTGCCAGCAGCCCCGTTCTAGCGAAAGAGACCCAGTACTTC. It translates to CASSPVLAKETQYF.

The chain joins TRBV25-1 to TRBJ1-1; D is uncertain. Trimming took off 2 bases at V and 4 bases at J, with 11 bases between the two ends. The CDR3 runs to 14 residues. Germline loops: CDR1 MGHDK, CDR2 SYGVNS. CDR3 sequence: CASSETDTPTEAFF. CDR3 nucleotide sequence: TGTGCCAGCAGTGAAACAGATACGCCCACTGAAGCTTTCTTT.

The chain is built from TRBV7-9 and TRBJ1-1, with TRBD1 identical over 7 bases. The CDR3 loop spans 13 amino acids. Losses at the gene ends were 2 bases for V and 7 bases for J; bases not matched to a gene: 4. The germline V gene has CDR1 SEHNR and CDR2 FQNEAQ (reference sequence). CDR3 coding DNA: TGTGCCAGCAGCTTAAGACAGGGACATGAAGCTTTCTTT. Amino acids: CASSLRQGHEAFF.